This TCR beta chain was sequenced in a study of blood T cell repertoires in COVID-19. Overall study: In each case, the material was cDNA or gDNA derived from T cells, B-cell-depleted T cells, or PBMCs.

Trimming pared 0 bases from V and 5 bases from J, leaving 10 bases between. Germline lookup yields CDR1 GTSNPN and CDR2 SVGIG (reference sequence). CDR3 length: 13 residues. This clone was counted only a few times. Those enrolled, adults aged about 18 to 89 years, came from about two dozen US areas. Individuals in the exposed group had encountered a COVID-19 case within 2 weeks preceding study entry. Generated by immunoSEQ multiplex PCR, the TCRdb table keeps only in-frame clones and is missing some. The sample yields 210,000 or so clones, about four fifths seen once. The receptor's source is a woman in her 50s who had been exposed to COVID-19. The chain carries TRBV30 and TRBJ1-1, with D possibly TRBD1 on 6 matching bases. The sequencing input was PBMCs or T cells enriched from blood (not recorded which). The CDR3 DNA sequence: TGTGCCTGGAGTGTACGGCAGGGGACTGAAGCTTTCTTT. Translation: CAWSVRQGTEAFF.